This T cell receptor beta chain was sequenced during a study of OX40 agonist ivuxolimab in advanced cancers. For the study at large: Patients got intravenous ivuxolimab at 0.01 to 10 mg/kg every 2 weeks.

Sequencing was performed with immunoSEQ multiplex PCR; in TCRdb, only in-frame clones are kept and a portion is missing. There are around 60,000 clones in the sample; 75% to 90% occur only once, and more than 15% lies in the top ten. The study, taken as a whole, reports: Expansion of clones was among the lowest in partial responders at 0.1-3.0 mg/kg.

V was cut by 6 bases and J by 7 bases, with 18 bases left in between. The CDR3 loop spans 14 amino acids. Germline-derived CDR1 and CDR2 are MNHEY and SVGAGI. With regard to this clone: Its specificity is not known.

The sequence came from an adult with an advanced solid tumor such as melanoma, head and neck, liver or kidney cancer. The starting material was CD4+ or CD8+ T cells sorted from blood, obtained in a trial of the OX40 agonist ivuxolimab. The chain recombines TRBV6-5 with TRBJ1-2; D is perhaps TRBD1 (5 bases). The CDR3 sequence: CASSPWEGLSGYTF. The CDR3 coding sequence is TGTGCCAGCAGCCCCTGGGAGGGGCTTAGTGGCTACACCTTC.